A single sample gave rise to the 22 T cell receptor beta chains below, sequenced in a study of cytomegalovirus exposure and HLA in healthy donors. The PCR used 60 Vbeta and 13 Jbeta primers. Here immunoSEQ multiplex PCR was the method, and the copy in TCRdb shows in-frame clones only, minus some. The sample contains about 160,000 clones, 65% to 80% of which appear only once. The sample consisted of PBMCs. The receptor source for this set is a man between 40 and 49 years old in good health and CMV-seronegative.

This clone was detected only once. The chain is built from TRBV10-1 and TRBJ1-3; 10 bases match TRBD1. Trimming cost V 9 bases and J 1 base; bases outside gene matches: 6. The CDR3 is made up of 15 amino acids. Germline CDR1 reads WNHNN; CDR2 reads SYGVQD (reference sequence). CDR3 amino acids: CARPRDRGSGNTIYF. In DNA form, the CDR3 reads TGCGCCAGACCCAGGGACAGGGGTTCTGGAAACACCATATATTTT.

The chain carries TRBV7-2 and TRBJ1-2; TRBD1 aligns across 8 bases. There are 14 residues in the CDR3. Germline V CDR1 and CDR2: SGHTA, FQGNSA. The J segment lost 3 bases and the V segment lost 5 bases, leaving 5 bases of the junction unmatched. The CDR3 coding sequence is TGTGCCAGCAGCCCGACAGGGGCATACTATGGCTACACCTTC. Its translation: CASSPTGAYYGYTF.

The count of this clone is one. The rearrangement links TRBV7-2 to TRBJ1-2; no clear D. The CDR3 is 15 residues long. Between the trimmed V and J ends, which lost 1 base and 8 bases, there was a span of 17 bases. Germline V gene lookup returns CDR1 SGHTA and CDR2 FQGNSA. DNA of the CDR3: TGTGCCAGCAGCTTAGTAAACGCGCAGGCGGGGGGCTACACCTTC. Amino acid sequence: CASSLVNAQAGGYTF.

The chain uses TRBV7-8 and TRBJ2-1; 8 positions match TRBD1. The CDR3 has 16 amino acids. Germline CDR1 SGHVS, CDR2 FQNEAQ. The J segment lost 2 bases and the V segment lost 5 bases, leaving 8 bases of the junction unmatched. The CDR3 DNA reads as TGTGCCAGCAGCCCCCACCTACAGGGGGCCTACAATGAGCAGTTCTTC. Translating gives CASSPHLQGAYNEQFF.

The chain has TRBV30 and TRBJ1-2, with no clear D. The V end lost 6 bases, the J end lost 3 bases, and 14 bases lay between the germline ends. CDR3 size: 13 residues. CDR1 and CDR2 (germline): GTSNPN, SVGIG (reference sequence). The DNA of the CDR3 is TGTGCCTGCTCAGGAGGGAAAGACTATGGCTACACCTTC. The encoded protein is CACSGGKDYGYTF.

The V call is TRBV11-3, the J call TRBJ2-5; D uncertain. CDR1 SGHNT and CDR2 YENEEA come from the germline V gene. This CDR3 region has 15 residues. V was clipped by 1 base and J by 5 bases, with 14 bases between them. CDR3: CASSLGASSRETQYF. In DNA, the CDR3 is TGTGCCAGCAGCTTAGGGGCATCAAGCCGGGAGACCCAGTACTTC.

In nucleotides, the CDR3 is TGCAGCGTTCTACGGGCGAACACCGGGGAGCTGTTTTTT. Translated: CSVLRANTGELFF. The gene calls are TRBV29-1 and TRBJ2-2, with D uncertain. Trimming shortened V by 5 bases and J by 0 bases, and 7 bases separated the two germline ends. The germline V gene has CDR1 SQVTM and CDR2 ANQGSEA. The CDR3 contains 13 residues.

This clone was seen a handful of times. The genes are TRBV7-9 and TRBJ2-2; possible D gene TRBD2, 6 bases. The germline V and J ends were trimmed by 1 base and 7 bases, with 19 bases remaining between them. CDR1 is SEHNR, CDR2 FQNEAQ, per germline (reference sequence). The CDR3 is 17 residues long. CDR3 region: CASSLVGGMIRDGELFF. For the CDR3, the DNA is TGTGCCAGCAGCTTAGTCGGAGGGATGATTCGAGACGGGGAGCTGTTTTTT.

Sample share makes this clone medium-sized. J is TRBJ2-2 and V is TRBV5-4; TRBD1 is a possible D gene (5 bases). V was cut by 6 bases and J by 6 bases, with 9 bases left in between. CDR1 is SGHNT and CDR2 is YYREEE in the germline V gene (reference sequence). This CDR3 is 12 amino acids long. The DNA of the CDR3 is TGTGCCAGCAATCCAGGGTCCGGGGAGCTGTTTTTT. Translating it yields CASNPGSGELFF.

This sequence joins TRBV6-5 and TRBJ1-5; the match to TRBD1 covers 11 bases. The V gene end was trimmed by 5 bases and the J gene end by 7 bases; junction bases not matched to a gene: 4. CDR1 MNHEY and CDR2 SVGAGI come from the germline V gene. This CDR3 has 14 residues. CDR3 sequence (DNA): TGTGCCAGCAGTGGACAGGGGGCCGGGCAGCCCCAGCATTTT. Translation gives CASSGQGAGQPQHF.

Turning to this clone: Other DNA sequences within the sample encode an identical CDR3. This chain connects TRBV7-9 to TRBJ1-1, with D possibly being TRBD1 (5 bases). This CDR3 comprises 14 residues. From germline, CDR1 is SEHNR and CDR2 FQNEAQ (reference sequence). Trimming pared 2 bases from V and 1 base from J, leaving 8 bases between. CDR3 DNA: TGTGCCAGCAGCTTACAGGGAGGGAACACTGAAGCTTTCTTT. Amino acids: CASSLQGGNTEAFF.

This clone was picked up a small number of times. The chain uses TRBV6-6 and TRBJ1-1; 8 bases line up with TRBD1. Germline CDR1 and CDR2: MNHNY and SVGAGI (reference sequence). This CDR3 has 14 amino acids. Trimming at V came to 6 bases and at J to 4 bases, leaving 7 bases not matched to a gene. CDR3 residues: CASRDQGAGTEAFF. As DNA, the CDR3 is TGTGCCAGCAGAGATCAGGGGGCGGGCACTGAAGCTTTCTTT.

This sequence joins TRBV19 and TRBJ2-7, with TRBD1 as a possible D gene (6 bases). CDR1 and CDR2 from the germline V gene are LNHDA and SQIVND (reference sequence). The V end was cut by 1 base, the J end by 0 bases, with 13 bases between. The CDR3 extends over 16 amino acids. CDR3 residues: CASSIAGRGSSYEQYF. In DNA form, the CDR3 reads TGTGCCAGTAGTATAGCGGGCAGGGGAAGCTCCTACGAGCAGTACTTC.

There are a few counts of this clone. The chain is built from TRBV10-2 and TRBJ2-1; 7 bases are shared with TRBD2. The CDR3 has 15 amino acids. Unmatched junction bases numbered 9, after V lost 10 bases and J lost 0 bases. CDR1 WSHSY and CDR2 SAAADI come from the germline V gene. The CDR3 DNA reads as TGCGCCATCGCAAGCGGGGAGAACTCCTACAATGAGCAGTTCTTC. It encodes CAIASGENSYNEQFF.

This clone was observed a single time. CDR3 in amino acids: CASLYPGNYGYTF. The CDR3 nucleotides read TGTGCCTCCTTATACCCGGGTAACTATGGCTACACCTTC. The rearrangement uses TRBV30 and TRBJ1-2; D is unresolved. In germline, CDR1 is GTSNPN, CDR2 SVGIG (reference sequence). This CDR3 region has 13 residues. Trimming took 7 bases from V and 1 from J, leaving 13 bases between them.

This clone was seen only a few times. V gene TRBV6-1 combines with J gene TRBJ1-3, with TRBD1 as a possible D gene (5 bases). Germline assignment: CDR1 MNHNS and CDR2 SASEGT. The CDR3 length is 15 residues. V lost 2 bases to trimming and J lost 2 bases, with 10 bases between them. CDR3 region: CASSEMGGAGNTIYF. The DNA of the CDR3 is TGTGCCAGCAGTGAAATGGGGGGAGCTGGAAACACCATATATTTT.

The gene calls are TRBV5-1 and TRBJ2-7, with 7 positions matching TRBD2. With 0 bases clipped from V and 7 bases from J, the junction kept 10 bases outside the gene matches. The CDR3 is 15 residues long. Germline CDR1 reads SGHRS; CDR2 reads YFSETQ. The CDR3 sequence: CASSLGRGLGGEQYF. DNA of the CDR3: TGCGCCAGCAGCTTGGGACGGGGCCTGGGGGGGGAGCAGTACTTC.

The CDR3 is CASSIDPGHLANLYGYTF. CDR3 in DNA: TGTGCCAGTAGTATAGACCCAGGACATTTAGCCAACCTCTATGGCTACACCTTC. The J gene is TRBJ1-2, the V gene TRBV19; D is perhaps TRBD1 (5 bases). CDR1 and CDR2 from the germline V gene are LNHDA and SQIVND (reference sequence). V shed 0 bases and J shed 4 bases, with 21 bases lying between them. The CDR3 runs 18 residues.

This clone occurred a few times. The sample has other DNA sequences that encode this CDR3 too. V usage is TRBV5-1 and J usage is TRBJ2-2, with 9 bases lining up with TRBD1. The CDR3 sequence is 16 residues long. J lost 6 bases, V lost 6 bases, and 12 bases had no gene match. Germline V gives CDR1 SGHRS, CDR2 YFSETQ. For the CDR3, the DNA is TGCGCCAGCAACCCAAGCCCCGGACAGGGGTCCGGGGAGCTGTTTTTT. Translation: CASNPSPGQGSGELFF.

The chain employs TRBV21-1 and TRBJ2-7; whether TRBD1, the table's D call, matches the DNA was not checked. TRBV21-1 corresponds to a pseudogene. This CDR3 is 16 amino acids long. The CDR3 DNA sequence: TGTGCCAGCAGCGAAAAGACAGGGAAGGCCTCGCACGAGCAGTACTTC. Protein sequence: CASSEKTGKASHEQYF.

CDR3 sequence: CARKKTGQNYGYTF. CDR3 coding DNA: TGTGCCAGGAAAAAGACAGGGCAGAACTATGGCTACACCTTC. V gene TRBV2 combines with J gene TRBJ1-2; 7 bases align to TRBD1. Germline CDR1 SNHLY, CDR2 FYNNEI. J was trimmed by 2 bases and V by 9 bases; bases with no gene match: 9. This CDR3 is built from 14 residues.

The chain recombines TRBV28 with TRBJ2-7; TRBD1 might be the D (6 bases). The CDR3 runs to 15 residues. Per germline, CDR1 MDHEN and CDR2 SYDVKM. V was clipped by 5 bases and J by 5 bases, with 19 bases between them. The CDR3 region has the DNA TGTGCCAGCAGTACTGGACAGACCTTTGGGGACGAGCAGTACTTC. Translated, it gives CASSTGQTFGDEQYF.